Shown below are 8 T cell receptor beta chains from a single sample sequenced in a study of blood T cell repertoires in COVID-19. Some clones are missing from TCRdb's copy, which holds only in-frame ones; the method was immunoSEQ multiplex PCR. The table includes approximately 160,000 clones, about 82% detected once. The sample comprised peripheral blood. The receptors originated from a man aged 50-60 years with active or convalescent COVID-19.

This chain connects TRBV7-2 to TRBJ2-7; TRBD1 aligns across 10 bases. The germline V gene has CDR1 SGHTA and CDR2 FQGNSA. This CDR3 has 13 amino acids. Losses at the gene ends were 3 bases for V and 6 bases for J; bases not matched to a gene: 2. The DNA of the CDR3 is TGTGCCAGCAGCTTTCGACAGGGGGCCGAGCAGTACTTC. This gives the protein CASSFRQGAEQYF.

The V and J genes are TRBV6-5 and TRBJ2-5; 7 nucleotides line up with TRBD1. V shed 2 bases and J 1 base; nucleotides not matched to a gene: 1. The length of the CDR3 is 14 residues. From germline, CDR1 is MNHEY and CDR2 SVGAGI. The CDR3 here is CASSYQGVQETQYF. In nucleotides, the CDR3 is TGTGCCAGCAGTTACCAGGGGGTCCAAGAGACCCAGTACTTC.

The V call is TRBV6-2 or TRBV6-3, the J call TRBJ1-1, with 7 bases aligning to TRBD1. From germline, CDR1 is MNHEY and CDR2 SVGEGT. CDR3 size: 12 residues. V lost 5 bases to trimming and J lost 8 bases; unmatched junction nucleotides: 5. For the CDR3, the DNA is TGTGCCAGCAGTAAAAGGACAGGCGAAGCTTTCTTT. Translation: CASSKRTGEAFF.

The chain recombines TRBV11-3 with TRBJ2-2, with D possibly being TRBD2 (5 bases). CDR1 is SGHNT, CDR2 YENEEA, per germline. V was trimmed by 6 bases and J by 5 bases, leaving 22 bases between them. The CDR3 covers 17 residues. This CDR3 reads CASRPHRIRELTGELFF. CDR3 in DNA: TGTGCCAGCAGGCCCCATAGGATCCGGGAATTAACCGGGGAGCTGTTTTTT.

Regarding this clone: This could be a read error, since a much larger clone is one nucleotide away. Within the sample, other DNA sequences also encode this same CDR3. This chain joins TRBV3-1 (or the pseudogene TRBV3-2) and TRBJ1-3; no reliable D call. The CDR3 is 12 residues long. The ends were cut back, 4 bases at V and 5 bases at J, with 6 bases in the middle. The germline V gene has CDR1 LGHDT and CDR2 YNNKEL (reference sequence). For the CDR3, the DNA is TGTGCCAGCAGCCCGGGAAGAAACACCATATATTTT. Translation: CASSPGRNTIYF.

This chain joins TRBV4-2 and TRBJ1-1; possibly TRBD1 for D (6 bases). With 4 bases removed from V and 3 bases from J, the gap between germline ends came to 9 bases. This CDR3 comprises 13 residues. In germline, CDR1 is LGHNA, CDR2 YNFKEQ. The CDR3 nucleotides are TGTGCCAGCAGCCCAGGGGTCGACACTGAAGCTTTCTTT. Protein sequence: CASSPGVDTEAFF.

V and J are TRBV20-1 and TRBJ1-5, with D possibly TRBD1 on 5 matching bases. The ends were cut back, 3 bases at V and 5 bases at J, with 8 bases in the middle. CDR1 DFQATT and CDR2 SNEGSKA come from the germline V gene (reference sequence). The CDR3 totals 12 residues. This CDR3 reads CSASLGDQPQHF. The CDR3 coding sequence is TGCAGTGCTAGTTTAGGGGATCAGCCCCAGCATTTT.

This rearrangement joins TRBV11-3 to TRBJ2-2; D uncertain. Germline V gene data show CDR1 as SGHNT and CDR2 as YENEEA. The CDR3 covers 15 residues. V lost 5 bases and J 0 bases, leaving 10 bases between the germline ends. CDR3 residues: CASSALVTNTGELFF. In DNA form, the CDR3 reads TGTGCCAGCAGCGCGCTAGTGACGAACACCGGGGAGCTGTTTTTT.